These 7 T cell receptor beta chains were all obtained from the same sample, sequenced in a study of cytomegalovirus exposure and HLA in healthy donors. Vbeta (60) and Jbeta (13) primers were used in the PCR. Repertoires were generated with immunoSEQ multiplex PCR, while TCRdb's copy carries only in-frame clones and drops some. Counted here are about 110,000 clones, 65% to 90% occurring once; the ten biggest clones make up less than 2%. Source material: PBMCs. These receptors originate from a man in his forties or fifties in good health and CMV-seronegative.

This clone was detected only a few times. V usage is TRBV27 and J usage is TRBJ1-2; D may be TRBD1 (6 bases). Trimming removed 2 bases at V and 4 bases at J, with 8 bases between. CDR1 MNHEY and CDR2 SMNVEV come from the germline V gene (reference sequence). This CDR3 comprises 13 residues. This chain's CDR3 is CASSLTGLYGYTF. The CDR3 nucleotides read TGTGCCAGCAGTTTAACAGGGCTCTATGGCTACACCTTC.

The gene calls are TRBV18 and TRBJ1-1; 7 bases are a match to TRBD1. Per the germline V gene, CDR1 is KGHSH and CDR2 is LQKENI. V lost 5 bases and J lost 4; bases outside the gene matches: 10. The CDR3 covers 15 residues. The CDR3 DNA follows: TGTGCCAGCTCAGCTACAGGGGTGGGGAGCACTGAAGCTTTCTTT. It yields the protein CASSATGVGSTEAFF. The entire variable domain, with the rest obtained from reference TRBV18 and TRBJ1-1, is as follows: NAGVMQNPRHLVRRRGQEARLRCSPMKGHSHVYWYRQLPEEGLKFMVYLQKENIIDESGMPKERFSAEFPKEGPSILRIQQVVRGDSAAYFCASSATGVGSTEAFFGQGTRLTVV.

This clone was observed a single time. This chain links TRBV14 with TRBJ2-2; D ambiguous. Germline loops: CDR1 SGHDN, CDR2 FVKESK. The V gene lost 0 bases and the J gene lost 6 bases, with 8 bases spanning the gap. This CDR3 is built from 14 residues. CDR3 nucleotides: TGTGCCAGCAGCCAAGATATACTTTCCGGGGAGCTGTTTTTT. Translating gives CASSQDILSGELFF.

Notes on this clone: An end of the junction does not agree with germline; a read error may underlie this. J is TRBJ2-3 and V is TRBV4-1; perhaps TRBD2 as D (5 bases). The germline V gene has CDR1 MGHRA and CDR2 YSYEKL. The CDR3 totals 15 residues. The CDR3 reads CAGSQVQVEVDTQYF. DNA of the CDR3: TGCGCCGGCAGCCAAGTCCAGGTGGAGGTAGATACGCAGTATTTT.

The chain has TRBV10-3 and TRBJ1-1; 8 positions agree with TRBD1. CDR1 is ENHRY and CDR2 is SYGVKD in the germline V gene. The V gene end was trimmed by 3 bases and the J gene end by 0 bases; junction bases not matched to a gene: 3. This CDR3 has 15 residues. CDR3 nucleotides: TGTGCCATCAGTGACATGGGACAGGTGAACACTGAAGCTTTCTTT. Translated, it gives CAISDMGQVNTEAFF.

The rearrangement links TRBV30 to TRBJ1-2; 7 bases are shared with TRBD1. V gave up 4 bases and J gave up 8 bases; unmatched junction bases: 10. The CDR3 runs to 13 residues. In germline, CDR1 is GTSNPN, CDR2 SVGIG (reference sequence). CDR3 bases: TGTGCCTGGACCAATAAGGGGGCTGGGGGCTACACCTTC. This codes for CAWTNKGAGGYTF.

This clone turned up a few times. This rearrangement joins TRBV7-9 to TRBJ1-2; 8 bases align to TRBD1. The germline gives CDR1 SEHNR, CDR2 FQNEAQ (reference sequence). With 5 bases clipped from V and 8 bases from J, the junction kept 7 bases outside the gene matches. This CDR3 has 13 amino acids. The CDR3 coding sequence is TGTGCCAGCAGCCCACAGGGGGACGGAGGCTACACCTTC. Translation: CASSPQGDGGYTF.